This T cell receptor (beta chain) was retrieved from a study of blood T cell repertoires in COVID-19 (TCRdb year 2020). With regard to the full study: Collaborator samples came from the United States, Italy and Spain and covered acute and convalescent phases of COVID-19. The material from the prospective study consisted of cDNA or gDNA derived from T cells, B-cell-depleted T cells, or PBMCs. Subjects who had been exposed to COVID-19, were actively infected with it, or had recovered from it provided the deeply sampled blood TCRbeta repertoires that made up the dataset. Samples came from the ongoing ImmuneRACE study (first 160 participants) plus 1,254 subjects from 6 global collaborators. Where HLA class I and class II types were available, the types were taken from metadata supplied by the sample provider, not from assay-based typing. Nearly every sample came with metadata listing a de-identified subject ID, COVID-19 status, age in years and sex. A freely available public database, intended as a resource for researchers studying the immune response to SARS-CoV-2, is where the repertoires were released. Study-wide findings and limitations: How much clinical and demographic metadata was included differed by source and by participant, and the metadata was provided uncurated.

Whole blood was collected in K2EDTA tubes by collaborating institutions according to the institutions' own protocols. Collaborator samples were shipped for TCRbeta analysis as frozen whole blood, isolated PBMCs, or DNA extracted from either sample type. This clone was seen more than once but under ten times. This clone's antigen is unknown. One base away there is no much larger clone; base qualities are not given. The immunoSEQ Assay, a bias-controlled multiplex PCR, was used to amplify TCRbeta CDR3 regions from genomic DNA. The source study handled its data this way. The number of nucleated cells in each sample was estimated from the amplification of reference gene primers within the assay. To quantify the absolute abundance of each unique TCRbeta CDR3 rearrangement, sequence reads were collapsed and filtered. For each sample, productive Simpson clonality was calculated as the square root of Simpson's diversity index across productive rearrangements. Held by TCRdb, this immuneACCESS table contains in-frame sequences only and omits some clones. Under half of the omission traces to an unresolved V gene where checked; the cause of the rest is unknown. For V, J and clone size, that table is used; D and trimming come from the DNA. The sample profile shows 400,000 to 550,000 clones; around 89% of them were found once. The top ten hold 4% to 5.5% of the sample.

Sequencing input: peripheral blood. This TCR was recovered from a woman aged 25 to 39 with acute or convalescent COVID-19.

This receptor has the CDR3 CASSSSTGGNSPLHF. The DNA sequence is as follows: TGTGCCAGCAGCTCATCTACAGGGGGAAATTCACCCCTCCACTTT. The chain links TRBV11-2 with TRBJ1-6, and TRBD1 aligns with 8 junction nucleotides. In the germline V gene, CDR1 corresponds to SGHAT and CDR2 to FQNNGV. The germline V and J ends show losses of 4 bases and 7 bases respectively, and no gene match explains 6 bases of the junction. From cysteine to phenylalanine, the CDR3 is 15 amino acids long. The sequence is cut down to CDR3 DNA, 45 bases in frame from base 1.